This TCR beta chain was profiled in a study of blood T cells in healthy people across ages. V lost 7 bases and J lost 1; bases outside the gene matches: 1. This CDR3 spans 12 amino acids. Looked up from germline, CDR1 is SGHRS and CDR2 is YFSETQ. Only a few counts were recorded for this clonotype. A J-beta primer mix and a sample-barcoded 5' primer were used in a second PCR of roughly 7 to 12 cycles. All samples yielded 2.5 million or more CDR3-containing paired-end reads. Each CDR3 protein is one row after TCRdb ran MiXCR on the 5' RACE reads. The data show about 970,000 distinct CDR3 sequences, roughly half seen once.

The V call is TRBV5-1, the J call TRBJ2-5; the match to TRBD2 covers 7 bases. The receptor comes from a woman in her fifties or sixties in good health. The material sequenced was blood. CDR3: CASRLAQETQYF. The CDR3 coding sequence is TGCGCCAGCCGACTAGCCCAAGAGACCCAGTACTTC.